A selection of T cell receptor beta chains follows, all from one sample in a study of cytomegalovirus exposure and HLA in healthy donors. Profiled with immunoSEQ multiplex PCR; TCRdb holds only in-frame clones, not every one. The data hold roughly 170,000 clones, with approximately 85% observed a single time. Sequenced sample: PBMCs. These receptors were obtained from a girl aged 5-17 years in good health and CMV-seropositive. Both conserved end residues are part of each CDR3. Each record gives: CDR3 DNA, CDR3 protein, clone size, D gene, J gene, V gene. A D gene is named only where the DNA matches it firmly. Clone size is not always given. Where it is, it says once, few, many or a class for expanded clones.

TGTGCCACCAGCAGTCCCGGGACAGGGACAACTGAAGCTTTCTTT	CATSSPGTGTTEAFF	NA	TRBD1	TRBJ1-1	TRBV15
TGTGCCAGCAGCTCGGAAAACCCGGACAGGGGAGTTTATACGCAGTATTTT	CASSSENPDRGVYTQYF	NA	TRBD1	TRBJ2-3	TRBV7-9
TGCGCCAGCAGTCTAGGGGATCGAGCTTTCTTT	CASSLGDRAFF	NA	NA	TRBJ1-1	TRBV5-1
TGCGCCAGCACCCGACAGGGGAGCGACTATGGCTACACCTTC	CASTRQGSDYGYTF	once	TRBD1	TRBJ1-2	TRBV4-1
TGCGCCAGCAGCTTGGTGGACAGGGGAAACTATGGCTACACCTTC	CASSLVDRGNYGYTF	once	TRBD1	TRBJ1-2	TRBV5-1
TGCAGCGTTGAAGAAGGGGTGAGTGGAGCTTTCTTT	CSVEEGVSGAFF	few	NA	TRBJ1-1	TRBV29-1
TGTGCCAGCAGCCGCCCGATAGCTAACTATGGCTACACCTTC	CASSRPIANYGYTF	NA	NA	TRBJ1-2	TRBV28
TGTGCCAGCAGCCAAGAGTTAACTAGCACAGATACGCAGTATTTT	CASSQELTSTDTQYF	NA	NA	TRBJ2-3	TRBV14
TGTGCCAGCAGCTCCGGACAGGGCAGACAGCCCCAGCATTTT	CASSSGQGRQPQHF	NA	TRBD1	TRBJ1-5	TRBV7-9
TGTGCCAGCAGCTTGGTCGGTAGCGGCACAGATACGCAGTATTTT	CASSLVGSGTDTQYF	NA	NA	TRBJ2-3	TRBV5-4
TGTGCCAGAAGCCCGGGGACAGTTTTAGAAAAACTGTTTTTT	CARSPGTVLEKLFF	NA	NA	TRBJ1-4	TRBV7-5
TGTGCCAGCAGCCAAGGTCAGGGAACGAATTCACCCCTCCACTTT	CASSQGQGTNSPLHF	NA	NA	TRBJ1-6	TRBV4-2
TGTGCCAGTAGTACTAGGGACACGCACCTCGACACAGATACGCAGTATTTT	CASSTRDTHLDTDTQYF	few	NA	TRBJ2-3	TRBV19
TGTGCCAGCAGTCCAACAGGGGCATCGGCCCTCCACTTT	CASSPTGASALHF	few	TRBD1	TRBJ1-6	TRBV6-1
TGTGCCAGCAGCGCCCGAACAGGGAGCACTGAAGCTTTCTTT	CASSARTGSTEAFF	once	NA	TRBJ1-1	TRBV9
TGTGCCAGCAGCTATGCCGGGACAGGGGATACGCAGTATTTT	CASSYAGTGDTQYF	NA	TRBD1	TRBJ2-3	TRBV5-6
TGTGCCAGCAGTGAAGGACTGATCAATCAGCCCCAGCATTTT	CASSEGLINQPQHF	NA	NA	TRBJ1-5	TRBV2
TGTGCCAGCAGCTCACTACCGGGACAGGGGGGTCGAAACACCATATATTTT	CASSSLPGQGGRNTIYF	NA	TRBD1	TRBJ1-3	TRBV7-9
TGCGCCAGCAGCCTCAGGGGGGAAGCTGAAAAACTGTTTTTT	CASSLRGEAEKLFF	few	TRBD1	TRBJ1-4	TRBV5-1
TGTGCCAGCAGCCCGAACCTCCAAGGACAGGGGTCTGGCTACACCTTC	CASSPNLQGQGSGYTF	NA	TRBD1	TRBJ1-2	TRBV5-4
TGCGCCAGCAGCCCCCCCGCGGGAGTCTACGAGCAGTACTTC	CASSPPAGVYEQYF	NA	TRBD2	TRBJ2-7	TRBV4-1
TGTGCCAGCAGAGGGTACAGGGGTAGGAGCTACACCTTC	CASRGYRGRSYTF	NA	TRBD1	TRBJ1-2	TRBV9
TGTGCCAGTGGGCCGGACTACTATGGCTACACCTTC	CASGPDYYGYTF	NA	NA	TRBJ1-2	TRBV19
TGTGCCAGCAGAGAGGGCAGGAATAGCAATCAGCCCCAGCATTTT	CASREGRNSNQPQHF	NA	NA	TRBJ1-5	TRBV4-2
TGTGCCAGCAGCCTTCGACAGGGGGCATACTATGGCTACACCTTC	CASSLRQGAYYGYTF	NA	TRBD1	TRBJ1-2	TRBV9
TGTGCCAGCAGAGACAGTCAGGGAAACACCATATATTTT	CASRDSQGNTIYF	NA	NA	TRBJ1-3	TRBV28
TGTGCCAGCAGTTCCCCACGGTCTGGGGCCAACGTCCTGACTTTC	CASSSPRSGANVLTF	NA	NA	TRBJ2-6	TRBV7-8
TGTGCCAGCAGTTCCTGGACAGGGAATTACATGAACACTGAAGCTTTCTTT	CASSSWTGNYMNTEAFF	NA	TRBD1	TRBJ1-1	TRBV27
TGTGCCAGCAGCCCTTACCTCAGCGGGGCCTCCTACGAGCAGTACTTC	CASSPYLSGASYEQYF	NA	TRBD2	TRBJ2-7	TRBV4-2
TGCGCCAGCAGCCCCAGACAGATGAATCAGCCCCAGCATTTT	CASSPRQMNQPQHF	once	NA	TRBJ1-5	TRBV4-1
TGTGCCAGCAGTCAGGGACAGTCTTCGGGGATCACTGAAGCTTTCTTT	CASSQGQSSGITEAFF	NA	TRBD1	TRBJ1-1	TRBV6-4
TGTGCCAGCTCACGCCGACTGATACGGGCTTTCTTT	CASSRRLIRAFF	NA	NA	TRBJ1-1	TRBV18
TGTGCCAGCAGGCCGGGAGGGCAGGAGACCCAGTACTTC	CASRPGGQETQYF	NA	TRBD2	TRBJ2-5	TRBV6-1
TGTGCCAGCAGCTTAGTACAGGTTGTCACTGAAGCTTTCTTT	CASSLVQVVTEAFF	few	NA	TRBJ1-1	TRBV7-9
TGTGCCAGCAGTGAACCGGGAGGGCCTTCCTACAATGAGCAGTTCTTC	CASSEPGGPSYNEQFF	NA	TRBD2	TRBJ2-1	TRBV6-1